Following are 32 T cell receptor beta chains from one sample sequenced in a study of blood T cell repertoires in COVID-19. Only in-frame clones appear in the TCRdb table, and some are missing; sequencing was by immunoSEQ multiplex PCR. The sample has over 110,000 clones, under 90% seen once; the top ten hold under 4.5%. Sequencing was carried out using PBMCs or T cells enriched from blood (not recorded which). All receptors come from a man aged 50 or older in a cohort exposed to, infected with or recovered from COVID-19 (not recorded which).

CDR3 sequence reads: CASSSTGRVSEKLFF. The CDR3, as DNA: TGTGCCAGCAGCTCTACGGGAAGGGTCTCTGAAAAACTGTTTTTT. The chain recombines TRBV3-1 (or the pseudogene TRBV3-2) with TRBJ1-4; D gene unclear. V was trimmed by 5 bases and J by 7 bases, leaving 17 bases between them. Germline V gene data show CDR1 as LGHDT and CDR2 as YNNKEL (reference sequence). The CDR3 consists of 15 residues.

This clone has just a few counts. This chain links TRBV5-1 with TRBJ2-7; D is perhaps TRBD1 (6 bases). Germline V gene sequence: CDR1 SGHRS, CDR2 YFSETQ. V gave up 4 bases and J gave up 5 bases, with 10 bases separating them. The CDR3 is 12 amino acids. CDR3 sequence reads: CASSPGDHEQYF. The CDR3 DNA reads as TGCGCCAGCAGCCCAGGGGACCACGAGCAGTACTTC. The whole variable domain, remainder taken from reference TRBV5-1 and TRBJ2-7, is KAGVTQTPRYLIKTRGQQVTLSCSPISGHRSVSWYQQTPGQGLQFLFEYFSETQRNKGNFPGRFSGRQFSNSRSEMNVSTLELGDSALYLCASSPGDHEQYFGPGTRLTVT.

This chain connects TRBV6-1 to TRBJ2-5; possible D gene TRBD2, 5 bases. There are 15 residues in the CDR3. Germline loops: CDR1 MNHNS, CDR2 SASEGT. V lost 1 base, J lost 1 base, and 10 bases lay in between. DNA of the CDR3: TGTGCCAGCAGTGAAGGAGAACTAGTCCAAGAGACCCAGTACTTC. It translates to CASSEGELVQETQYF.

The V gene is TRBV7-8, the J gene TRBJ2-3; 11 bases match TRBD2. The CDR3 totals 17 residues. V was clipped by 5 bases and J by 5 bases; unmatched bases: 12. Germline values: CDR1 SGHVS, CDR2 FQNEAQ. The CDR3 DNA sequence: TGTGCCAGCAGCCCGGGACTAGCGGTTCTTCTTATAGATACGCAGTATTTT. Residues: CASSPGLAVLLIDTQYF.

The chain combines TRBV6-5 with TRBJ2-3; 7 bases fit TRBD1. The V gene's germline CDR1 is MNHEY and CDR2 SVGAGI. The CDR3 is made up of 15 amino acids. The ends lost 7 bases at V and 2 bases at J; junction bases unmatched: 9. CDR3: CASILQGTHTDTQYF. For the CDR3, the DNA is TGTGCCAGCATCCTACAGGGGACACACACAGATACGCAGTATTTT.

CDR3 nucleotides: TGTGCCACCTCGGGAGATATGAACACTGAAGCTTTCTTT. The encoded protein is CATSGDMNTEAFF. The chain has TRBV14 and TRBJ1-1; D remains unclear. V was pared by 10 bases and J by 0 bases, with 12 bases between. Germline V gene lookup returns CDR1 SGHDN and CDR2 FVKESK. CDR3 length: 13 residues.

The chain combines TRBV7-2 with TRBJ1-1, with a possible D match to TRBD1 (6 bases). The length of the CDR3 is 14 residues. With 3 bases removed from V and 5 bases from J, the gap between germline ends came to 13 bases. Germline V gene data show CDR1 as SGHTA and CDR2 as FQGNSA. The CDR3: CASSFRLTGTEAFF. The DNA of the CDR3 is TGTGCCAGCAGCTTTAGGTTAACAGGGACTGAAGCTTTCTTT. Using reference TRBV7-2 and TRBJ1-1 for the parts outside the CDR3, the full variable domain is GAGVSQSPSNKVTEKGKDVELRCDPISGHTALYWYRQSLGQGLEFLIYFQGNSAPDKSGLPSDRFSAERTGGSVSTLTIQRTQQEDSAVYLCASSFRLTGTEAFFGQGTRLTVV.

The chain joins TRBV21-1 to TRBJ2-7; the table gives TRBD2 as D, unverified against the DNA. TRBV21-1 represents a pseudogene. The CDR3 runs 15 residues. As DNA, the CDR3 is TGTGCCAGCAGCAAACAAGCCCGCCGCCCCTACGAGCAGTACTTC. This encodes CASSKQARRPYEQYF.

In the case of this clone: A junction boundary mismatches the germline segment, possibly from a read error. The V call is TRBV5-1, the J call TRBJ1-2, with 8 bases aligning to TRBD1. The CDR3 totals 15 residues. Germline CDR1 SGHRS, CDR2 YFSETQ. CDR3 coding DNA: TGCGCCAGCAGTTTGGGTACAGGGGGTTTATATGGCTACACCTTC. Translation: CASSLGTGGLYGYTF.

The chain employs TRBV19 and TRBJ1-5, with no clear D. V dropped 6 bases and J dropped 6 bases, with 15 bases sitting between them. CDR1 is LNHDA, CDR2 SQIVND, per germline (reference sequence). The length of the CDR3 is 14 residues. CDR3 nucleotides: TGTGCCAGTAGCCCCGGTAACGGCGGTCAGCCCCAGCATTTT. Amino acids: CASSPGNGGQPQHF. The full variable domain, completed using reference TRBV19 and TRBJ1-5, is DGGITQSPKYLFRKEGQNVTLSCEQNLNHDAMYWYRQDPGQGLRLIYYSQIVNDFQKGDIAEGYSVSREKKESFPLTVTSAQKNPTAFYLCASSPGNGGQPQHFGDGTRLSIL.

The rearrangement uses TRBV19 and TRBJ2-7; 8 nucleotides match TRBD1. The V gene end was trimmed by 4 bases and the J gene end by 2 bases; junction bases not matched to a gene: 4. Germline CDR1 and CDR2: LNHDA and SQIVND (reference sequence). The CDR3 contains 14 residues. The CDR3 bases are TGTGCCAGTAGTAGGGGACAGGACCCCTACGAGCAGTACTTC. Its protein product is CASSRGQDPYEQYF.

The chain employs TRBV6-5 and TRBJ1-1, with TRBD1 matching 7 bases. Germline lookup yields CDR1 MNHEY and CDR2 SVGAGI. The CDR3 is made up of 13 amino acids. The trim removed 6 bases at V and 1 base at J, leaving 2 bases unmatched. The CDR3 spells CASRWTGNTEAFF. For the CDR3, the DNA is TGTGCCAGCAGATGGACAGGGAACACTGAAGCTTTCTTT.

The V and J genes are TRBV7-9 and TRBJ2-1; 8 bases line up with TRBD2. The CDR3 extends over 14 amino acids. V lost 8 bases, J lost 2 bases, and 5 bases stayed unmatched. CDR1 is SEHNR, CDR2 FQNEAQ, per germline (reference sequence). The CDR3 is CASLRAGAYNEQFF. The CDR3, as DNA: TGTGCCAGCTTACGAGCGGGGGCCTACAATGAGCAGTTCTTC. Drawing the rest from reference TRBV7-9 and TRBJ2-1, the complete variable domain is DTGVSQNPRHKITKRGQNVTFRCDPISEHNRLYWYRQTLGQGPEFLTYFQNEAQLEKSRLLSDRFSAERPKGSFSTLEIQRTEQGDSAMYLCASLRAGAYNEQFFGPGTRLTVL.

The rearrangement links TRBV27 to TRBJ1-5; TRBD1 agrees at 7 bases. The germline CDR1 and CDR2 sequences are MNHEY and SMNVEV (reference sequence). CDR3 length: 14 residues. Trimming at V came to 4 bases and at J to 1 base, leaving 1 base not matched to a gene. The CDR3 DNA is TGTGCCAGCAGTTCGACAGGGAGCAATCAGCCCCAGCATTTT. As protein: CASSSTGSNQPQHF.

V is TRBV18 and J is TRBJ1-5; D unresolved. The CDR3 covers 13 residues. Looked up from germline, CDR1 is KGHSH and CDR2 is LQKENI. Trimming took 6 bases from V and 3 from J, leaving 9 bases between them. CDR3 DNA sequence: TGTGCCAGCTCTAGCGGGGACAATCAGCCCCAGCATTTT. Encoded protein: CASSSGDNQPQHF.

The chain carries TRBV5-6 and TRBJ2-3; no clear D gene. CDR1 is SGHDT, CDR2 YYEEEE, per germline. CDR3 length: 13 residues. V was clipped by 1 base and J by 4 bases, with 7 bases between them. The CDR3 reads CASSLNRADTQYF. The CDR3 nucleotides are TGTGCCAGCAGCTTGAACAGAGCAGATACGCAGTATTTT.

The chain couples TRBV5-1 to TRBJ1-1; D perhaps matches TRBD1 (6 bases). The germline V gene has CDR1 SGHRS and CDR2 YFSETQ. This CDR3 spans 16 amino acids. V shed 3 bases and J shed 4 bases, with 19 bases lying between them. The CDR3 sequence: CASSSIIQGSGTEAFF. In nucleotides, the CDR3 is TGCGCCAGCAGCTCCATCATACAGGGAAGTGGCACTGAAGCTTTCTTT.

This chain joins TRBV18 and TRBJ1-6; D remains unclear. The CDR3 runs to 15 residues. V gave up 2 bases and J gave up 8 bases, with 13 bases separating them. Looked up from germline, CDR1 is KGHSH and CDR2 is LQKENI. CDR3 loop: CASSPTTDPDSPLHF. CDR3 bases: TGTGCCAGCTCACCAACAACAGACCCTGATTCACCCCTCCACTTT. Full variable domain (remainder filled in from reference TRBV18 and TRBJ1-6): NAGVMQNPRHLVRRRGQEARLRCSPMKGHSHVYWYRQLPEEGLKFMVYLQKENIIDESGMPKERFSAEFPKEGPSILRIQQVVRGDSAAYFCASSPTTDPDSPLHFGNGTRLTVT.

This clone was observed a handful of times. The J gene is TRBJ1-2, the V gene TRBV12-3 or TRBV12-4; D might be TRBD1 (5 bases). Trimming left V 7 bases short and J 4 bases short, with 10 bases between. CDR3 length: 12 residues. Here the CDR3 reads CASTKTVYGYTF. CDR3 coding DNA: TGTGCCAGCACCAAGACAGTCTATGGCTACACCTTC.

This chain links TRBV6-5 with TRBJ1-2; D perhaps matches TRBD1 (6 bases). The germline V and J ends were trimmed by 8 bases and 5 bases, with 21 bases remaining between them. The CDR3 extends over 15 amino acids. Germline CDR1 and CDR2: MNHEY and SVGAGI. CDR3 sequence reads: CASRPGGGGLYGYTF. DNA for the CDR3: TGTGCCAGCCGGCCGGGGGGCGGAGGATTATATGGCTACACCTTC.

Regarding this clone: At the DNA level, this CDR3 is encoded by other sequences in the same sample as well. The J gene is TRBJ2-7, the V gene TRBV18; the match to TRBD1 covers 11 bases. Germline CDR1 KGHSH, CDR2 LQKENI. V was clipped by 3 bases and J by 2 bases; unmatched bases: 0. The CDR3 sequence is 14 residues long. CDR3 DNA: TGTGCCAGCTCACCGGGACAGGGGGCCTACGAGCAGTACTTC. It encodes CASSPGQGAYEQYF. The whole variable domain, remainder taken from reference TRBV18 and TRBJ2-7, is NAGVMQNPRHLVRRRGQEARLRCSPMKGHSHVYWYRQLPEEGLKFMVYLQKENIIDESGMPKERFSAEFPKEGPSILRIQQVVRGDSAAYFCASSPGQGAYEQYFGPGTRLTVT.

This sequence joins TRBV7-2 and TRBJ1-2, with 11 bases aligning to TRBD1. Germline trimming cut 5 bases from V and 8 bases from J; bases unmatched to any gene: 10. Germline V gene lookup returns CDR1 SGHTA and CDR2 FQGNSA. The CDR3 extends over 15 amino acids. CDR3 DNA sequence: TGTGCCAGCAGCCCTGGACAGGGGGCGTGGGGAGGCTACACCTTC. It yields the protein CASSPGQGAWGGYTF.

The chain recombines TRBV29-1 with TRBJ2-7; 7 nucleotides agree with TRBD2. Germline V lookup: CDR1 SQVTM, CDR2 ANQGSEA. The CDR3 has 12 residues. After removal of 5 bases from V and 3 bases from J, the junction contained 4 bases not matched to a gene. CDR3 DNA sequence: TGCAGCGTTACGGGGGGAGGCTACGAGCAGTACTTC. Amino acid sequence: CSVTGGGYEQYF.

The chain couples TRBV11-3 to TRBJ2-2; tentatively, D is TRBD1 (6 bases). With 5 bases removed from V and 6 bases from J, the gap between germline ends came to 10 bases. CDR1 and CDR2 (germline): SGHNT, YENEEA. This CDR3 has 13 residues. The DNA for the CDR3 is TGTGCCAGCAGCCCAGGGGATCCCGGGGAGCTGTTTTTT. Translation: CASSPGDPGELFF.

The genes are TRBV10-1 and TRBJ2-4; TRBD1 matches at 8 bases. The CDR3 totals 16 residues. CDR1 and CDR2 (germline): WNHNN, SYGVQD (reference sequence). Trimming removed 7 bases from V and 0 bases from J; junction bases left unmatched: 8. The CDR3, as DNA: TGCGCCAGCACCCGACAGGGGCCCCTAGCCAAAAACATTCAGTACTTC. It codes for CASTRQGPLAKNIQYF.

The chain couples TRBV3-1 (or the pseudogene TRBV3-2) to TRBJ1-1, with D possibly TRBD1 on 5 matching bases. Germline V lookup: CDR1 LGHDT, CDR2 YNNKEL (reference sequence). The germline V and J ends were trimmed by 2 bases and 5 bases, with 15 bases remaining between them. The CDR3 totals 15 residues. The CDR3 DNA sequence: TGTGCCAGCAGCCAATGGGGGGGAGGGGAGACTGAAGCTTTCTTT. Translated, it gives CASSQWGGGETEAFF.

This clone was detected only once. The rearrangement links TRBV3-1 (or the pseudogene TRBV3-2) to TRBJ1-3, with D maybe TRBD1 (6 bases). The germline gives CDR1 LGHDT, CDR2 YNNKEL (reference sequence). This CDR3 is 14 amino acids long. V lost 1 base to trimming and J lost 8 bases, with 12 bases between them. The DNA for the CDR3 is TGTGCCAGCAGCCAAGGTGCCGCAGGGGACACCATATATTTT. This codes for CASSQGAAGDTIYF.

The chain links TRBV24-1 to TRBJ2-1; 10 bases fit TRBD2. The germline gives CDR1 KGHDR, CDR2 SFDVKD. The junction had 8 bases not matched to a gene; V was cut back by 2 bases and J by 8 bases. CDR3 size: 16 residues. Here the CDR3 reads CATSDSSGSGSDEQFF. The CDR3 nucleotides read TGTGCCACCAGTGATTCTAGCGGGAGCGGTTCGGATGAGCAGTTCTTC.

V and J are TRBV28 and TRBJ2-7; D possibly corresponds to TRBD1 (6 bases). CDR1 and CDR2 from the germline V gene are MDHEN and SYDVKM. Trimming pared 6 bases from V and 5 bases from J, leaving 14 bases between. CDR3 size: 13 residues. The CDR3 DNA follows: TGTGCCAGCAGGGACAGCGGATATGACGAGCAGTACTTC. It yields the protein CASRDSGYDEQYF.

The chain has TRBV7-3 and TRBJ2-7, with D maybe TRBD2 (5 bases). This CDR3 is 11 amino acids long. V lost 4 bases, J lost 6 bases, and 7 bases lay in between. Per germline, CDR1 SGHTA and CDR2 FQGTGA. The CDR3, as DNA: TGTGCCAGCAGCTCGGGATCCGAGCAGTACTTC. Its protein product is CASSSGSEQYF.

V usage is TRBV30 and J usage is TRBJ2-7; no definite D call. Germline CDR1 GTSNPN, CDR2 SVGIG (reference sequence). The CDR3 has 13 residues. With 4 bases removed from V and 0 bases from J, the gap between germline ends came to 10 bases. For the CDR3, the DNA is TGTGCCTGGACGCCCCGTAGCTCCTACGAGCAGTACTTC. This translates into CAWTPRSSYEQYF.

This clone showed up just a few times. The V call is TRBV7-6, the J call TRBJ2-1; D might be TRBD1 (5 bases). Germline V gene data show CDR1 as SGHVS and CDR2 as FNYEAQ. There are 13 residues in the CDR3. V lost 3 bases and J lost 9, with 12 bases in between. CDR3 in DNA: TGTGCCAGCAGCTTTCAGGGTCCGGGTGAGCAGTTCTTC. Translated, it gives CASSFQGPGEQFF.